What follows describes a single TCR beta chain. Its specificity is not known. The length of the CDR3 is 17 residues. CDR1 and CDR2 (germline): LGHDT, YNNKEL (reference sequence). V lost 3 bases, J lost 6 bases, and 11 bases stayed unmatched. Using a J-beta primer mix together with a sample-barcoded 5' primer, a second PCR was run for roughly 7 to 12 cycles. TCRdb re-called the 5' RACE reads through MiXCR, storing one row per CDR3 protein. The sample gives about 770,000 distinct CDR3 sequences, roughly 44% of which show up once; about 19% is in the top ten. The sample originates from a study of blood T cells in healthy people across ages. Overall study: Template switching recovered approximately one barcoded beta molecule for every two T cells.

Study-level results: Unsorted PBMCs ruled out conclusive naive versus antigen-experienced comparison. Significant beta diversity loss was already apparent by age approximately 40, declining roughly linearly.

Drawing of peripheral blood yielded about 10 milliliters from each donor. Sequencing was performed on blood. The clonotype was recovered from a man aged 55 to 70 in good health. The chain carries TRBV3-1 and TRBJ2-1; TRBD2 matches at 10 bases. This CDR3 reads CASSQGPGTSASNEQFF. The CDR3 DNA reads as TGTGCCAGCAGCCAGGGGCCCGGGACTAGCGCCTCCAATGAGCAGTTCTTC.